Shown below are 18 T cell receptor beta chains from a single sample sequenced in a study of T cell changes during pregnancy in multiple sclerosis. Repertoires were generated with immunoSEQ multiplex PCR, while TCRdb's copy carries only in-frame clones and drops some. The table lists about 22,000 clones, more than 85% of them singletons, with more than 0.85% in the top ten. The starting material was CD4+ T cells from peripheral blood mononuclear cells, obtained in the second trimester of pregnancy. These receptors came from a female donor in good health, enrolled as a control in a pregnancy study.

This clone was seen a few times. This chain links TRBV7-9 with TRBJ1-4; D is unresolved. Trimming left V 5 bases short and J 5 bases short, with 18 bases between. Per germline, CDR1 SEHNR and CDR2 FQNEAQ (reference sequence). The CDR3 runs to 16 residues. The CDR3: CASSPSLGNQNEKLFF. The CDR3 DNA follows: TGTGCCAGCAGCCCTAGCCTCGGAAATCAGAATGAAAAACTGTTTTTT.

CDR3 sequence: CASSFEELDLDEQFF. The CDR3 DNA reads TGTGCCAGCAGTTTTGAGGAATTAGATCTCGATGAGCAGTTCTTC. The V gene is TRBV2, the J gene TRBJ2-1; D call uncertain. The germline V and J ends were trimmed by 5 bases and 8 bases, with 19 bases remaining between them. Germline loops: CDR1 SNHLY, CDR2 FYNNEI. This CDR3 has 15 residues.

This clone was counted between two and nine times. CDR3 region: CASSSGVQPQHF. The CDR3 bases are TGTGCCAGCTCGTCAGGGGTTCAGCCCCAGCATTTT. This chain links TRBV6-6 with TRBJ1-5, with D possibly TRBD1 on 6 matching bases. This CDR3 is built from 12 residues. V lost 8 bases, J lost 6 bases, and 11 bases lay in between. Germline lookup yields CDR1 MNHNY and CDR2 SVGAGI (reference sequence).

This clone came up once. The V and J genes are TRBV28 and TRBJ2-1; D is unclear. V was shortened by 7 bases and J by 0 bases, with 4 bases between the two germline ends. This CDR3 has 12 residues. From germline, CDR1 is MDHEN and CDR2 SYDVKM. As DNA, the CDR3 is TGTGCCAGCACGAGCTCCTACAATGAGCAGTTCTTC. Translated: CASTSSYNEQFF.

CDR3 coding DNA: TGCGCCAGCAGAGGGAGCTTCAATGAGCAGTTCTTC. This translates into CASRGSFNEQFF. The chain uses TRBV10-1 and TRBJ2-1; D is perhaps TRBD2 (5 bases). The CDR3 loop spans 12 amino acids. Germline CDR1 WNHNN, CDR2 SYGVQD (reference sequence). Deletions cut 6 bases from V and 6 bases from J, with 9 bases between.

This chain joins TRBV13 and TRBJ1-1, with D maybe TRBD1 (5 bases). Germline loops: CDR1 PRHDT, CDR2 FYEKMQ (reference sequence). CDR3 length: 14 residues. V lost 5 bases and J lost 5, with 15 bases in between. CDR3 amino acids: CASSIRVLGTEAFF. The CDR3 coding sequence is TGTGCCAGCAGCATCAGGGTTTTGGGGACTGAAGCTTTCTTT.

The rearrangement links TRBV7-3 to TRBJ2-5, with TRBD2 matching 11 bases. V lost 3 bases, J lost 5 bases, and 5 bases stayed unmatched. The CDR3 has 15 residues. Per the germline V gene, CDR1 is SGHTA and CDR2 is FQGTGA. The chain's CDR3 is CASSFASGRRETQYF. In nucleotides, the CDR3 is TGTGCCAGCAGCTTTGCTAGCGGGAGGAGGGAGACCCAGTACTTC.

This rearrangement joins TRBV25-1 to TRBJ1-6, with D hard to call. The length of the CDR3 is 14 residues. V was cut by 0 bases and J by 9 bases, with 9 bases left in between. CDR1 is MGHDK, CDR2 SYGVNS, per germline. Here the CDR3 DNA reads TGTGCCAGCAGTGAATATGACCTAGGTTCACCCCTCCACTTT. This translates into CASSEYDLGSPLHF. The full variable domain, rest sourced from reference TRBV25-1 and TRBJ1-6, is EADIYQTPRYLVIGTGKKITLECSQTMGHDKMYWYQQDPGMELHLIHYSYGVNSTEKGDLSSESTVSRIRTEHFPLTLESARPSHTSQYLCASSEYDLGSPLHFGNGTRLTVT.

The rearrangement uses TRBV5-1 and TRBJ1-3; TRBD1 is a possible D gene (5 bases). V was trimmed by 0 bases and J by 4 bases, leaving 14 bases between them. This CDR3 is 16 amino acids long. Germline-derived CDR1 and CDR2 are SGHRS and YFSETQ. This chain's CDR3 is CASSLAGGYRGNTIYF. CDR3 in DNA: TGCGCCAGCAGCTTGGCGGGGGGATACCGCGGAAACACCATATATTTT.

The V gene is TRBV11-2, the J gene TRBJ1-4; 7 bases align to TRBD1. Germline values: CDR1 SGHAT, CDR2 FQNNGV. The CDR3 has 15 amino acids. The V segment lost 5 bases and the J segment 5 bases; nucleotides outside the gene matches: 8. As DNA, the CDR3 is TGTGCCAGCAGCCCGCTCAGGGGGAGAAATGAAAAACTGTTTTTT. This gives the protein CASSPLRGRNEKLFF.

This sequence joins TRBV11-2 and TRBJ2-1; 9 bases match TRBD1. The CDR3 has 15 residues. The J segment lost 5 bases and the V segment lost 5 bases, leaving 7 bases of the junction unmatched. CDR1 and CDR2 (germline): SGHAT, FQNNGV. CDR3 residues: CASSPSDRGDNEQFF. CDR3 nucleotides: TGTGCCAGCAGCCCATCGGACAGGGGAGACAATGAGCAGTTCTTC.

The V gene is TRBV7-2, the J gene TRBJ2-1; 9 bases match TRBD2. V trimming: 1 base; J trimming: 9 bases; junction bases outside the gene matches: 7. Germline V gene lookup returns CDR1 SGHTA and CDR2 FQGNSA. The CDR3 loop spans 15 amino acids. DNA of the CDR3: TGTGCCAGCAGCTTAGTGCGGGGGGGGTATGGTGAGCAGTTCTTC. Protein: CASSLVRGGYGEQFF.

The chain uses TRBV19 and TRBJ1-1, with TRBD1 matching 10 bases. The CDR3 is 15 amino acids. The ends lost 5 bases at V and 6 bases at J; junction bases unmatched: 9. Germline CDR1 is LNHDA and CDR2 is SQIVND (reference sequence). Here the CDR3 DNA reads TGTGCCAGTAGTTTTAGGGGACAGGGGTACGCTGAAGCTTTCTTT. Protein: CASSFRGQGYAEAFF. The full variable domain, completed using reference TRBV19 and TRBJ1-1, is DGGITQSPKYLFRKEGQNVTLSCEQNLNHDAMYWYRQDPGQGLRLIYYSQIVNDFQKGDIAEGYSVSREKKESFPLTVTSAQKNPTAFYLCASSFRGQGYAEAFFGQGTRLTVV.

In nucleotides, the CDR3 is TGTGCCAGTAGTACGGGGGGTAGCCTCAATGAGCAGTTCTTC. Translated: CASSTGGSLNEQFF. The chain is built from TRBV19 and TRBJ2-1, with 7 bases fitting TRBD2. The CDR3 totals 14 residues. Trimming cost V 4 bases and J 6 bases; bases outside gene matches: 6. In germline, CDR1 is LNHDA, CDR2 SQIVND (reference sequence).

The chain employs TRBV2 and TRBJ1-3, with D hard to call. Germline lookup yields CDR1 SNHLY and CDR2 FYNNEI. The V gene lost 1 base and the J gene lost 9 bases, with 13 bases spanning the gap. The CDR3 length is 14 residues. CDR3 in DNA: TGTGCCAGCAGTGAAGGGCCGGCGGGGAGCACCATATATTTT. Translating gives CASSEGPAGSTIYF.

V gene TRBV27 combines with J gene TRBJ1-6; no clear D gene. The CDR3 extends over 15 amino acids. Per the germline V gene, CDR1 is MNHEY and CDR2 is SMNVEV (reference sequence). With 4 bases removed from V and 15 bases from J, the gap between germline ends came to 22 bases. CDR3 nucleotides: TGTGCCAGCAGTTCCCTGGACGGAGGACCGGCGCACCTCCACTTT. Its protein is CASSSLDGGPAHLHF.

CDR3 in DNA: TGTGCCAGCAGCCCAAAAACCACGGGGGCCCAGTACTTC. Protein sequence: CASSPKTTGAQYF. This chain connects TRBV7-6 to TRBJ2-5; TRBD2 is a possible D gene (6 bases). V shed 5 bases and J shed 9 bases, with 16 bases lying between them. The CDR3 is 13 residues long. CDR1 SGHVS and CDR2 FNYEAQ come from the germline V gene.

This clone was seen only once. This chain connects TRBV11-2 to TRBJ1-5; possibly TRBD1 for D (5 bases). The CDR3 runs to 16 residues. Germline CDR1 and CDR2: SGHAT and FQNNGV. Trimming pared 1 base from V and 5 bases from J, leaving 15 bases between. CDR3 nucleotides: TGTGCCAGCAGCTTAGGTAGGGGATTGGGGCATCAGCCCCAGCATTTT. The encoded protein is CASSLGRGLGHQPQHF. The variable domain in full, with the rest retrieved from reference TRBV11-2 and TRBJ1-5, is EAGVAQSPRYKIIEKRQSVAFWCNPISGHATLYWYQQILGQGPKLLIQFQNNGVVDDSQLPKDRFSAERLKGVDSTLKIQPAKLEDSAVYLCASSLGRGLGHQPQHFGDGTRLSIL.